The rows below give T cell receptor beta chains drawn from one sample of a study of glioma-infiltrating T cells. TCRdb processed the multiplex PCR reads anew with MiXCR; each CDR3 protein has one entry. This table holds more than 95,000 distinct CDR3 sequences, approximately 25% found once. Sequenced input: glioma tissue, nonneoplastic brain tissue, or PBMCs (not recorded which). The receptor set was obtained from a human donor with low-grade glioma or glioblastoma, undergoing nonglioma brain surgery, or in good health (not recorded which). CDR3s include the opening cysteine and the closing phenylalanine or tryptophan. D genes are given only for firm matches. Clone size is stated in some rows and not others, as once, few, many or a class when expanded.

10 | many | . | TRBJ1-5 | TRBV2 | CAGDPTVTNF | TGTGCCGGGGACCCGACGGTAACTAATTTT
15 | many | TRBD1 | TRBJ1-5 | TRBV19 | CASSMGQAENQPQHF | TGTGCCAGTAGTATGGGACAGGCCGAAAATCAGCCCCAGCATTTT
16 | many | . | TRBJ2-3 | TRBV7-2 | CASSPGGSGIGGTQYF | TGTGCCAGCAGCCCTGGGGGCAGCGGGATCGGTGGTACGCAGTATTTT
13 | . | . | TRBJ2-7 | TRBV3-1 | CASSRRDSLGQYF | TGTGCCAGCAGCCGCCGGGACTCCCTGGGGCAGTACTTC
14 | few | . | TRBJ1-5 | TRBV10-3 | CAISPGSSNQPQHF | TGTGCCATCAGTCCAGGTTCGAGCAATCAGCCCCAGCATTTT
13 | many | TRBD1 | TRBJ2-7 | TRBV6-1 | CASTGQGSSEQYF | TGTGCCAGCACCGGACAGGGGTCGAGCGAGCAGTACTTC
16 | . | . | TRBJ1-1 | TRBV5-1 | CASSPRRGAENTEAFF | TGCGCCAGCAGCCCGCGCAGGGGCGCTGAGAACACTGAAGCTTTCTTT
17 | few | . | TRBJ2-3 | TRBV4-3 | CASSQGSSAPPADTQYF | TGCGCCAGCAGCCAAGGGTCCAGCGCTCCCCCCGCAGATACGCAGTATTTT
13 | many | . | TRBJ2-1 | TRBV7-9 | CASSPLGYNEQFF | TGTGCCAGCAGCCCCCTAGGGTACAATGAGCAGTTCTTC
14 | few | . | TRBJ2-3 | TRBV6-1 | CASSYTYLADTQYF | TGTGCCAGCAGCTACACGTACCTGGCAGATACGCAGTATTTT
15 | medium-sized | . | TRBJ2-7 | TRBV4-3 | CASSEGAPGAYEQYF | TGCGCCAGCAGCGAAGGAGCTCCAGGAGCCTACGAGCAGTACTTC
17 | many | . | TRBJ2-3 | TRBV24-1 | CATSDLGGVGRPDTQYF | TGTGCCACCAGTGATTTGGGCGGCGTAGGAAGACCAGATACGCAGTATTTT
16 | . | TRBD1 | TRBJ2-1 | TRBV12-3/TRBV12-4 | CASSLQVRGPLYEQFF | TGTGCCAGCAGTTTACAGGTCAGGGGGCCGTTATATGAGCAGTTCTTC
15 | many | . | TRBJ1-1 | TRBV2 | CASSTQSPRGTEAFF | TGTGCCAGCAGTACCCAAAGCCCGAGGGGCACTGAAGCTTTCTTT
12 | many | . | TRBJ2-7 | TRBV28 | CASRGWTYEQYF | TGTGCCAGCAGGGGGTGGACCTACGAGCAGTACTTC
14 | many | TRBD1 | TRBJ1-5 | TRBV20-1 | CSAVGTVNNQPQHF | TGCAGTGCCGTAGGGACAGTCAATAATCAGCCCCAGCATTTT
14 | . | TRBD1 | TRBJ1-2 | TRBV27 | CASSRQGINYVYTF | TGTGCCAGCAGTCGACAGGGGATTAACTATGTCTACACCTTC
15 | many | . | TRBJ1-2 | TRBV4-1 | CASSQGSTELYGYTF | TGCGCCAGCAGCCAAGGATCGACGGAACTTTATGGCTACACCTTC
12 | many | . | TRBJ2-3 | TRBV30 | CAWSVSSDTQYF | TGTGCCTGGAGTGTTTCATCAGATACGCAGTATTTT
19 | . | . | TRBJ2-3 | TRBV6-2/TRBV6-3 | CASSYFWLTGEVGTDTQYF | TGTGCCAGCAGTTACTTTTGGCTCACCGGGGAGGTGGGCACAGATACGCAGTATTTT
14 | few | . | TRBJ2-1 | TRBV2 | CASSEGLGATPQFF | TGTGCCAGCAGTGAGGGACTTGGGGCGACCCCCCAGTTCTTC
16 | once | . | TRBJ1-1 | TRBV11-2 | CASSFSPIGGDTGAFF | TGTGCCAGCAGCTTCTCACCCATAGGGGGGGACACTGGAGCTTTCTTT